The clone carrying this T cell receptor (beta chain) appeared a single time. No antigen is known for it. Random hexamers primed reverse transcription of roughly 0.5 to 1 ug RNA. TCR beta CDR3 was amplified by immunoSEQ multiplex PCR. This amplification extended across 54 Vbeta and 13 Jbeta segments. MiXCR, applied by TCRdb to the immunoSEQ multiplex PCR reads, yields one record per CDR3 protein. This table has tens of thousands of distinct CDR3 sequences, approximately 96% appearing once. This entry belongs to a study of CD8 T cells in Susac syndrome. Study overall: Patients with Susac syndrome were therapy-naive, on corticosteroids, or on intravenous immunoglobulin alone at blood draw.

In germline, CDR1 is MDHEN, CDR2 SYDVKM. CDR3 length equals 14 residues. Trimming took 3 bases from V and 3 from J; bases not matched to a gene: 3. General observations from the study: The study's TCR sequencing and HLA analysis covered a relatively small number of individuals, and the study acknowledged this. The study found that Susac CD8+ clonal expansion peaked in TEMRA cells and active patients.

V is TRBV28 and J is TRBJ2-7; 9 positions agree with TRBD2. The receptor was derived from a human donor with Susac syndrome. Source material: CD8+ T cells from PBMCs. The CDR3 bases are TGTGCCAGCAGTTTCCGCGGGAGGGGCTACGAGCAGTACTTC. This codes for CASSFRGRGYEQYF.